Listed below are T cell receptor beta chains from one sample, sequenced in a study of T-cell reconstitution after alpha-beta-depleted transplantation in children. MiXCR was run by TCRdb on the PCR reads, yielding one entry per CDR3 protein. The profile covers hundreds of thousands of distinct CDR3 sequences, with 20% to 30% appearing a single time and under 5.5% taken by the ten largest. Sequencing was performed on PBMCs, mostly from graft donor cells, taken 360 days after TCRalphabeta/CD19-depleted stem cell transplant. Every receptor here comes from a female patient aged 2-9 years who had a stem cell transplant for congenital amegakaryocytic thrombocytopenia, so the T cells may come from the graft donor. Both conserved end residues are part of each CDR3. The D gene is left open where the match is weak. The size of a clone is reported for some rows only, either as once, few or many, or as a class for expanded clones.

D,V,J,size,DNA,CDR3
.,TRBV28,TRBJ2-3,.,TGTGCCAGCAGTTTCGCCGTTCTTACGTGGGGCACAGATACGCAGTATTTT,CASSFAVLTWGTDTQYF
TRBD1,TRBV12-5,TRBJ2-2,few,TGTGCTAGTGGTTTGTGGACAGGGGGGTCCGGGGAGCTGTTTTTT,CASGLWTGGSGELFF
.,TRBV6-1,TRBJ2-7,.,TGTGCCAGCAGTGAAGACCATAGTGGGGGCTCCTACGAGCAGTACTTC,CASSEDHSGGSYEQYF
TRBD1,TRBV4-1,TRBJ2-2,.,TGCGCCAGCAGCCAGAGGACAGGGTGGAACACCGGGGAGCTGTTTTTT,CASSQRTGWNTGELFF
.,TRBV3-1,TRBJ2-3,.,TGTGCCAGCAGCCAAGATCCGCAGAATACGCAGTATTTT,CASSQDPQNTQYF
TRBD1,TRBV2,TRBJ2-7,.,TGTGCCAGCAGTGAACAAGGGACAGCTGCCTACGAGCAGTACTTC,CASSEQGTAAYEQYF
TRBD2,TRBV7-2,TRBJ2-3,.,TGTGCCAGCAGCAACGAAGCGGGGGGGAGCACAGATCCGCAGTATTTT,CASSNEAGGSTDPQYF
TRBD1,TRBV4-1,TRBJ1-4,.,TGCGCCAGCAGCCCAAACCAACAGGGGAACAATGAAAAACTGTTTTTT,CASSPNQQGNNEKLFF
TRBD1,TRBV5-6,TRBJ2-2,few,TGTGCCAGCAGCACTGGACAGGGGAGGTCCGGGGAGCTGTTTTTT,CASSTGQGRSGELFF
TRBD2,TRBV10-3,TRBJ2-7,.,TGTGCCATCAGCCGACTAGCGTTAAACTCCTACGAGCAGTACTTC,CAISRLALNSYEQYF
.,TRBV12-3/TRBV12-4,TRBJ2-5,.,TGTGCCAGCAGTTTAGTCCAGGATAAGCGGCTGGCCCAGTACTTC,CASSLVQDKRLAQYF
.,TRBV11-2,TRBJ1-1,.,TGTGCCAGCAGCATGGTGGGGAGGGGCACTGAAGCTTTCTTT,CASSMVGRGTEAFF